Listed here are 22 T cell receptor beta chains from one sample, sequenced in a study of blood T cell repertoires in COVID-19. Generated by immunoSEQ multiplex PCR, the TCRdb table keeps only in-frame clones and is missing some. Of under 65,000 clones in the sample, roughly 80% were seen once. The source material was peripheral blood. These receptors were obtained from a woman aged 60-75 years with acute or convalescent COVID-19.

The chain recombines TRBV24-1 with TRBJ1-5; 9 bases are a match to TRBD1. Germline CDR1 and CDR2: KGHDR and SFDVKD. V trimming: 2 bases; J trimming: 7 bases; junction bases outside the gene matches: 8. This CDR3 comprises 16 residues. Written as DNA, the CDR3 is TGTGCCACCAGTGATTCAGGACAGGGGTTCTTCCAGCCCCAGCATTTT. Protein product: CATSDSGQGFFQPQHF.

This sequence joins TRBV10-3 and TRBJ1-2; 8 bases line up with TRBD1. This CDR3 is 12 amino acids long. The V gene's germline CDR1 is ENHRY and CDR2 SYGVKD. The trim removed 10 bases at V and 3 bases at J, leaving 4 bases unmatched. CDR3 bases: TGTGCCACGAAGGACAGGGACTATGGCTACACCTTC. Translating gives CATKDRDYGYTF.

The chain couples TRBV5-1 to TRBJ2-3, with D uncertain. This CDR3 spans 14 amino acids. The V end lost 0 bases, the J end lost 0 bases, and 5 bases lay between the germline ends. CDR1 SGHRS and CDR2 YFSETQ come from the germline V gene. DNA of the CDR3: TGCGCCAGCAGCTTGGAAACTAGCACAGATACGCAGTATTTT. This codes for CASSLETSTDTQYF.

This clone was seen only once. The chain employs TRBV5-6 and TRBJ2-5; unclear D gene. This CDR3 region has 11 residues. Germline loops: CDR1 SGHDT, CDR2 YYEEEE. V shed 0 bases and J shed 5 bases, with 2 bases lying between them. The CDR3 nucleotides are TGTGCCAGCAGCTTGGCTGAGACCCAGTACTTC. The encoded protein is CASSLAETQYF.

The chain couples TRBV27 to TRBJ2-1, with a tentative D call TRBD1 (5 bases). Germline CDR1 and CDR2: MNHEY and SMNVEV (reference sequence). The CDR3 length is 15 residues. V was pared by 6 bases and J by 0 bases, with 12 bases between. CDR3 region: CASRQDISSYNEQFF. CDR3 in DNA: TGTGCCAGCAGGCAGGACATCAGCTCCTACAATGAGCAGTTCTTC.

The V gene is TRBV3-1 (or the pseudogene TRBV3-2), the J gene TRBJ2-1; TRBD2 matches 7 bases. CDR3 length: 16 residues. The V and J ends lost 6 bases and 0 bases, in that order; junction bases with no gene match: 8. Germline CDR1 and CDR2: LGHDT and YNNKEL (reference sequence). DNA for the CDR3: TGTGCCAGCAGAGGAAGCGGGACTGCCTCCTACAATGAGCAGTTCTTC. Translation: CASRGSGTASYNEQFF.

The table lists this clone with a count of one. The CDR3: CASSTWTGLGEKLFF. CDR3 in DNA: TGTGCCAGCAGCACGTGGACAGGGTTGGGAGAAAAACTGTTTTTT. V gene TRBV7-9 combines with J gene TRBJ1-4, with 8 bases identical to TRBD1. V shed 5 bases and J 8 bases; nucleotides not matched to a gene: 10. This CDR3 region has 15 residues. Germline CDR1 reads SEHNR; CDR2 reads FQNEAQ (reference sequence).

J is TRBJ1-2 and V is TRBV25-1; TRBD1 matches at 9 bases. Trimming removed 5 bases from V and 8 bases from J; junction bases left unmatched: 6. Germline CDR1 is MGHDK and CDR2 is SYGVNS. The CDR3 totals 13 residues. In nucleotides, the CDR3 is TGTGCCAGCAGTACCCGGGACAGGGAAGGCTACACCTTC. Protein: CASSTRDREGYTF.

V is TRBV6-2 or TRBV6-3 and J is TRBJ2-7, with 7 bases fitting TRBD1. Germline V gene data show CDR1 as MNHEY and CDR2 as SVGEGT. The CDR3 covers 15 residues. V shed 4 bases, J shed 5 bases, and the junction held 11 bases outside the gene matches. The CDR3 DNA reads TGTGCCAGCAGTTCGGAGCGACAGGGCCGCAACGAGCAGTACTTC. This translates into CASSSERQGRNEQYF.

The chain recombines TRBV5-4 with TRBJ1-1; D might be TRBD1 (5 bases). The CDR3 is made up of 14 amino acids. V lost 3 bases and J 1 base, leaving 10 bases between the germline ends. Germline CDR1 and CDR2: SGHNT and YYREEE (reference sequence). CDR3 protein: CASSWGVPNTEAFF. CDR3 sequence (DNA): TGTGCCAGCAGCTGGGGGGTACCGAACACTGAAGCTTTCTTT.

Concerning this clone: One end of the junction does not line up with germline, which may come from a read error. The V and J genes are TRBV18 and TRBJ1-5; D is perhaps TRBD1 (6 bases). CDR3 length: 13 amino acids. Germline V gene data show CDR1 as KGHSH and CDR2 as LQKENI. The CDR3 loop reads CASSGVADQPQHF. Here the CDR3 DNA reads TGTGCAAGCTCAGGGGTAGCGGATCAGCCCCAGCATTTT.

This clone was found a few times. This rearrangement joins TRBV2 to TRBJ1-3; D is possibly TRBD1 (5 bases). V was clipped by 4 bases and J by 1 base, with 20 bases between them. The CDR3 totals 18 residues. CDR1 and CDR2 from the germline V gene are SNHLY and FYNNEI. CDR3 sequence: CASSVGQAAAFSGNTIYF. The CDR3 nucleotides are TGTGCCAGCAGTGTGGGGCAGGCCGCCGCCTTTTCTGGAAACACCATATATTTT.

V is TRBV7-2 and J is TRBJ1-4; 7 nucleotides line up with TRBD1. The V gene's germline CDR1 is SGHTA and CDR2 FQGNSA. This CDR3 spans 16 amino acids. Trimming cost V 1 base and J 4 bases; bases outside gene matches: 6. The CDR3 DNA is TGTGCCAGCAGCTTAGAAAGACAGGGTCTTAATGAAAAACTGTTTTTT. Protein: CASSLERQGLNEKLFF.

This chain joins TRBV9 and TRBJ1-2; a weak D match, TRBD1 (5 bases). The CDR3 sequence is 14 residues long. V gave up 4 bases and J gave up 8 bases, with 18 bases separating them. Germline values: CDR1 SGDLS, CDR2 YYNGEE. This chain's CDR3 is CASSPEPRARGYTF. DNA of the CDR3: TGTGCCAGCAGCCCAGAACCCAGGGCGAGGGGCTACACCTTC.

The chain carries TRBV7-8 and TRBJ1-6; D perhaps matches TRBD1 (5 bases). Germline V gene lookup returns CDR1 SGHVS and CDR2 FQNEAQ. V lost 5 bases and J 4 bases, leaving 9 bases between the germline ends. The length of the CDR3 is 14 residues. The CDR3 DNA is TGTGCCAGCAGCACCCGACAGTATAATTCACCCCTCCACTTT. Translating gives CASSTRQYNSPLHF.

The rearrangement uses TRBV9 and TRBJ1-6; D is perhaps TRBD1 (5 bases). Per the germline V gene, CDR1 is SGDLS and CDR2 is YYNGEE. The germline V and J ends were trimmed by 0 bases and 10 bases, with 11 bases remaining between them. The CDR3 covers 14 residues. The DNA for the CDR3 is TGTGCCAGCAGCGTAGAGGGGCGAGGATCACCCCTCCACTTT. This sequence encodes CASSVEGRGSPLHF.

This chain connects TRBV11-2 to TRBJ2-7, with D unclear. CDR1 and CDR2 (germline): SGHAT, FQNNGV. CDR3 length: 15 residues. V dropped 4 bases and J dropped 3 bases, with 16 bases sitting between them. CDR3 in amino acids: CASSSGDAQDYEQYF. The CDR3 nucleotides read TGTGCCAGCAGCTCCGGAGACGCGCAAGACTACGAGCAGTACTTC.

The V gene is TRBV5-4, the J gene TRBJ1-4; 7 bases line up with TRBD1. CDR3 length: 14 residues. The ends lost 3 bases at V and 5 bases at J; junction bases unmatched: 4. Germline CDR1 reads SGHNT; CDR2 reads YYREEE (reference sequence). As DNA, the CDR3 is TGTGCCAGCAGCTCCCCGGGACAGAATGAAAAACTGTTTTTT. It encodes CASSSPGQNEKLFF. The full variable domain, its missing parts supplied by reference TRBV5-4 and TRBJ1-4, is ETGVTQSPTHLIKTRGQQVTLRCSSQSGHNTVSWYQQALGQGPQFIFQYYREEENGRGNFPPRFSGLQFPNYSSELNVNALELDDSALYLCASSSPGQNEKLFFGSGTQLSVL.

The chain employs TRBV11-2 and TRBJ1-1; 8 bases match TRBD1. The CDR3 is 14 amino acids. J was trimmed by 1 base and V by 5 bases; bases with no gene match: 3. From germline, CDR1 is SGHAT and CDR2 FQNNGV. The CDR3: CASSQDRANTEAFF. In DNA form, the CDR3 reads TGTGCCAGCAGCCAGGACAGGGCGAACACTGAAGCTTTCTTT.

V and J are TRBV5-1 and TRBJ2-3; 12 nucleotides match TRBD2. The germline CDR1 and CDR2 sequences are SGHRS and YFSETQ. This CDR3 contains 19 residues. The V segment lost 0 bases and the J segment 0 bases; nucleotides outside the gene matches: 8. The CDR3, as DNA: TGCGCCAGCAGCTTGGTGTCTAGCGGGGGGGCCCCTAGCACAGATACGCAGTATTTT. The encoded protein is CASSLVSSGGAPSTDTQYF.

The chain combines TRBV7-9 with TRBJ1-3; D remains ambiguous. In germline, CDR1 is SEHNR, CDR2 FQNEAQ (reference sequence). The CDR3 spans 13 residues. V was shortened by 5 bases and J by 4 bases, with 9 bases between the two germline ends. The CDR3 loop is CASSPGLGNTIYF. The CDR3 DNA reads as TGTGCCAGCAGCCCGGGTCTCGGAAACACCATATATTTT.

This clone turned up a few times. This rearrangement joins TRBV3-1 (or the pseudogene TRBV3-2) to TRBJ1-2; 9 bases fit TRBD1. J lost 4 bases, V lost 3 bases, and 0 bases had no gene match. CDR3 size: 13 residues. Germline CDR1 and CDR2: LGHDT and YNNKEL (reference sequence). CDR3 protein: CASSQGQGYGYTF. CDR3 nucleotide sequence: TGTGCCAGCAGCCAGGGACAGGGCTATGGCTACACCTTC.